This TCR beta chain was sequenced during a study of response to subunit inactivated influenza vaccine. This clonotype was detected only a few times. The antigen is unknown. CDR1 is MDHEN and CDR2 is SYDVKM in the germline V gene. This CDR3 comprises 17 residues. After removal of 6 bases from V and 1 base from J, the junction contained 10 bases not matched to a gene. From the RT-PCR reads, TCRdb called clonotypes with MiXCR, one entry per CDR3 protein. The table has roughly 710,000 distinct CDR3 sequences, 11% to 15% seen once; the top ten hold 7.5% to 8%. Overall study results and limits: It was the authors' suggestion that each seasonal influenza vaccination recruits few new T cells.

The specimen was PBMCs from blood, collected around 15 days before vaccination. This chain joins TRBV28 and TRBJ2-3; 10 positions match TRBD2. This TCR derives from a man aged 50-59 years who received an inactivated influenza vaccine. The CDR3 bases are TGTGCCAGCAGCCGCGGCGTAGCGGGAGGTGGCACAGATACGCAGTATTTT. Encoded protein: CASSRGVAGGGTDTQYF.